This TCR beta chain was captured in a study of post-analysis software for immune sequencing data. Across the study: Courses of disease covered relapsing-remitting, secondary progressive and progressive-relapsing multiple sclerosis.

Built from TCR beta cDNA, the libraries had unique molecular identifiers in them. The authors obtained some 500,000 cDNA molecules from about 0.94 to 9.7 million T cells. TCRdb fed the PCR reads into MiXCR, producing one record per CDR3 protein. Of hundreds of thousands of distinct CDR3 sequences detected, over 35% appear once; the ten largest clones hold over 10%. Study outcomes and limitations: A handful of TRBV segments were significantly more frequent in patients than in controls. TRBV5-6, TRBV5-1 and TRBV20-1 were among these segments. Multiple sclerosis patients had significantly lower normalized Chao1 diversity than controls.

Comment on this clonotype: Its antigen remains unidentified.

The CDR3 is 12 residues long. V was pared by 5 bases and J by 5 bases, with 9 bases between. Germline V lookup: CDR1 SEHNR, CDR2 FQNEAQ (reference sequence). The sample taken for sequencing was blood. The V and J genes are TRBV7-9 and TRBJ2-5; no firm D call. This clonotype was obtained from a girl between 10 and 17 years old with multiple sclerosis. The DNA for the CDR3 is TGTGCCAGCAGCCATCAAAGGGAGACCCAGTACTTC. It encodes CASSHQRETQYF.